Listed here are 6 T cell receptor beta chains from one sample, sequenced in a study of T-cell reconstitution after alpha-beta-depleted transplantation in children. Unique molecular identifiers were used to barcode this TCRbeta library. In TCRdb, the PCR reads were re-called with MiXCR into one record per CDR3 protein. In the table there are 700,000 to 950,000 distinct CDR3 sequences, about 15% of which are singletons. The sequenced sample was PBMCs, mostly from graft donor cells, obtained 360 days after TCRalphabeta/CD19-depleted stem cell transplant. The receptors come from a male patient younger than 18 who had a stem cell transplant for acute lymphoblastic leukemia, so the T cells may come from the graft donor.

DNA for the CDR3: TGTGCCAGCAGTTCCTCCTTACTAGCGGGACGGCCAGAGACCCAGTACTTC. It specifies CASSSSLLAGRPETQYF. The chain joins TRBV27 to TRBJ2-5; 10 bases agree with TRBD2. This CDR3 contains 17 residues. Germline CDR1 MNHEY, CDR2 SMNVEV (reference sequence). V lost 4 bases, J lost 4 bases, and 12 bases stayed unmatched.

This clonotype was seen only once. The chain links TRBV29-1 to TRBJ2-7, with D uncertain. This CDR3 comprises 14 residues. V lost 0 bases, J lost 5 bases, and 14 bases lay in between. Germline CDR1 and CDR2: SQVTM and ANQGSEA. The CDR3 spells CSVEDRIDADEQYF. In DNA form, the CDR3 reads TGCAGCGTTGAAGATCGAATAGATGCTGACGAGCAGTACTTC.

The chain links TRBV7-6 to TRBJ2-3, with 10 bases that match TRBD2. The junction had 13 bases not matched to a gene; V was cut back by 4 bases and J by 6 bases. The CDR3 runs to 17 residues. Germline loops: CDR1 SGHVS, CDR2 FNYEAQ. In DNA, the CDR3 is TGTGCCAGCAGCTCATTCCCAGCGGGAGGGCCGAGGGATACGCAGTATTTT. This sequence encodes CASSSFPAGGPRDTQYF. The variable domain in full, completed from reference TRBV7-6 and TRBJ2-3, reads GAGVSQSPRYKVTKRGQDVALRCDPISGHVSLYWYRQALGQGPEFLTYFNYEAQQDKSGLPNDRFSAERPEGSISTLTIQRTEQRDSAMYRCASSSFPAGGPRDTQYFGPGTRLTVL.

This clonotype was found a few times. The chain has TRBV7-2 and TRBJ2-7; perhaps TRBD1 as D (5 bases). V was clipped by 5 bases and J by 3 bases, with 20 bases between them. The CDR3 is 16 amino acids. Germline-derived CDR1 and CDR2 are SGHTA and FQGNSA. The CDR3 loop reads CASSQPGQGSFYEQYF. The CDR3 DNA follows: TGTGCCAGCAGCCAACCCGGCCAGGGTTCCTTCTACGAGCAGTACTTC.

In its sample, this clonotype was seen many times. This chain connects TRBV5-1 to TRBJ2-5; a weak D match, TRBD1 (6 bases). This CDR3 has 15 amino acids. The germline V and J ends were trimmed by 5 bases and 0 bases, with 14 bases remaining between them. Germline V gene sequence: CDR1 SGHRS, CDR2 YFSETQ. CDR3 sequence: CASRPGHPYQETQYF. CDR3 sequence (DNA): TGCGCCAGCAGACCGGGACACCCCTACCAAGAGACCCAGTACTTC.

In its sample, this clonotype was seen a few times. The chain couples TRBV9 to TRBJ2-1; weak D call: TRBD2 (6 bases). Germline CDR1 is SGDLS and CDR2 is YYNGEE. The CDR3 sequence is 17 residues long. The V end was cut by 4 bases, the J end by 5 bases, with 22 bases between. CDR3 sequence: CASSPQTGELNHNEQFF. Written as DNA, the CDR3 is TGTGCCAGCAGCCCCCAAACGGGGGAGCTTAACCACAATGAGCAGTTCTTC.